The T cell receptor (beta chain) described here comes from a study of response to subunit inactivated influenza vaccine. General observations from the study: It was suggested by the authors that few new T cells are recruited by each seasonal influenza vaccination.

TCRdb called the RT-PCR reads again in MiXCR, with one record for every CDR3 protein. The table shows 500,000 to 600,000 distinct CDR3 sequences, with 10% to 15% occurring only once. This clonotype has more than one count but fewer than ten. Its antigen is not identified. The J segment lost 5 bases and the V segment lost 4 bases, leaving 5 bases of the junction unmatched. The length of the CDR3 is 14 residues. Germline-derived CDR1 and CDR2 are GTSNPN and SVGIG (reference sequence). The receptor was derived from a man aged 45 to 65 who received an inactivated influenza vaccine. The chain links TRBV30 to TRBJ2-7; 13 bases align to TRBD2. The source was PBMCs from blood, collected on the day of vaccination. The CDR3 DNA reads as TGTGCCTGGACCCCGACTAGCGGGGGGCACGAGCAGTACTTC. Translated, it gives CAWTPTSGGHEQYF.